The 14 T cell receptor beta chains presented below share a single source sample, sequenced in a study of blood T cells in healthy people across ages. The use of a sample-barcoded 5' primer and a J-beta primer mix characterized a second PCR of 7 to 11 cycles. Using its own MiXCR run on the 5' RACE reads, TCRdb lists one record per CDR3 protein. The data show approximately 780,000 distinct CDR3 sequences, with around 24% seen just once and around 3% held by the top ten. Separately, the same data were catalogued under a study of T cells of mothers and their children.

The material sequenced was blood. Receptors originate from a boy aged 5-17 years in good health.

This chain links TRBV12-5 with TRBJ2-5; 10 bases align to TRBD2. CDR3 length equals 14 residues. Looked up from germline, CDR1 is LGHNT and CDR2 is FRNRAP. V lost 9 bases to trimming and J lost 1 base; unmatched junction nucleotides: 5. The CDR3 coding sequence is TGTGCTAGCGCCCTAGCGGGGGTCCAAGAGACCCAGTACTTC. The encoded protein is CASALAGVQETQYF.

This clonotype was recorded at least ten times. This chain joins TRBV2 and TRBJ2-5; D remains ambiguous. Deletions cut 2 bases from V and 4 bases from J, with 2 bases between. The CDR3 contains 11 residues. Germline V CDR1 and CDR2: SNHLY, FYNNEI. The CDR3 sequence: CASSERETQYF. Here the CDR3 DNA reads TGTGCCAGCAGTGAACGAGAGACCCAGTACTTC. Drawing the rest from reference TRBV2 and TRBJ2-5, the complete variable domain is EPEVTQTPSHQVTQMGQEVILRCVPISNHLYFYWYRQILGQKVEFLVSFYNNEISEKSEIFDDQFSVERPDGSNFTLKIRSTKLEDSAMYFCASSERETQYFGPGTRLLVL.

The CDR3 region has the DNA TGTGCCAGCAGCTTCGTCGGGAACGGGGAGCTGTTTTTT. Its protein is CASSFVGNGELFF. V usage is TRBV7-9 and J usage is TRBJ2-2, with TRBD2 as a possible D gene (5 bases). Per germline, CDR1 SEHNR and CDR2 FQNEAQ (reference sequence). The V and J ends lost 3 bases and 7 bases respectively, with 9 bases between them. The CDR3 covers 13 residues.

This chain joins TRBV13 and TRBJ2-7; possibly TRBD1 for D (6 bases). The length of the CDR3 is 16 residues. With 4 bases removed from V and 0 bases from J, the gap between germline ends came to 16 bases. The germline V gene has CDR1 PRHDT and CDR2 FYEKMQ (reference sequence). The CDR3: CASSSLGTTSSYEQYF. The CDR3 region has the DNA TGTGCCAGCAGCTCACTCGGGACAACTAGCTCCTACGAGCAGTACTTC.

V is TRBV3-1 and J is TRBJ2-5; the D gene is possibly TRBD1 (6 bases). This CDR3 has 13 amino acids. Trimming stripped 6 bases from V and 4 bases from J, with 12 bases between. CDR1 and CDR2 from the germline V gene are LGHDT and YNNKEL (reference sequence). CDR3 sequence: CASSHRVGETQYF. The DNA for the CDR3 is TGTGCCAGCAGTCACAGGGTAGGAGAGACCCAGTACTTC.

This clonotype appeared a few times. CDR3 sequence: CASSTGGALSSEQYF. In DNA, the CDR3 is TGTGCCAGTAGTACAGGGGGCGCGCTGTCCAGCGAGCAGTACTTC. The chain uses TRBV19 and TRBJ2-7; 8 nucleotides agree with TRBD1. Trimming cost V 4 bases and J 6 bases; bases outside gene matches: 11. CDR1 and CDR2 (germline): LNHDA, SQIVND (reference sequence). The CDR3 contains 15 residues. The variable domain in full, with the rest retrieved from reference TRBV19 and TRBJ2-7, is DGGITQSPKYLFRKEGQNVTLSCEQNLNHDAMYWYRQDPGQGLRLIYYSQIVNDFQKGDIAEGYSVSREKKESFPLTVTSAQKNPTAFYLCASSTGGALSSEQYFGPGTRLTVT.

This clonotype was observed a few times. The chain couples TRBV7-2 to TRBJ1-5; D may be TRBD1 (6 bases). The CDR3 is made up of 15 amino acids. Per germline, CDR1 SGHTA and CDR2 FQGNSA. With 3 bases removed from V and 4 bases from J, the gap between germline ends came to 13 bases. The CDR3 coding sequence is TGTGCCAGCAGCTTGCTACAGGGAGGGAATCAGCCCCAGCATTTT. Residues: CASSLLQGGNQPQHF.

This chain joins TRBV19 and TRBJ1-1, with a possible D match to TRBD1 (6 bases). The CDR3 totals 12 residues. Germline-derived CDR1 and CDR2 are LNHDA and SQIVND (reference sequence). Trimming cost V 9 bases and J 4 bases, with 12 bases left between them. The CDR3 reads CASAAGVTEAFF. CDR3 in DNA: TGTGCCAGCGCTGCAGGGGTCACTGAAGCTTTCTTT. Combining the CDR3 with reference TRBV19 and TRBJ1-1 gives the whole variable domain DGGITQSPKYLFRKEGQNVTLSCEQNLNHDAMYWYRQDPGQGLRLIYYSQIVNDFQKGDIAEGYSVSREKKESFPLTVTSAQKNPTAFYLCASAAGVTEAFFGQGTRLTVV.

Notes on this clonotype: The junction shows a germline mismatch at one end, possibly a read error. The chain uses TRBV27 and TRBJ1-4; 7 nucleotides line up with TRBD1. The CDR3 runs to 17 residues. Germline CDR1 reads MNHEY; CDR2 reads SMNVEV (reference sequence). The CDR3 loop is CASSLFPGARGNEKPFF. The CDR3 coding sequence is TGTGCCAGCAGTTTATTCCCCGGGGCCAGGGGGAATGAAAAACCGTTTTTT.

V gene TRBV27 combines with J gene TRBJ1-2; D unresolved. Trimming shortened V by 0 bases and J by 8 bases, and 13 bases separated the two germline ends. The CDR3 length is 14 residues. Per the germline V gene, CDR1 is MNHEY and CDR2 is SMNVEV (reference sequence). The CDR3 DNA sequence: TGTGCCAGCAGTTTATCAGGAGGGTCCGGCGGCTACACCTTC. Translating it yields CASSLSGGSGGYTF.

The V call is TRBV5-5, the J call TRBJ2-5; tentatively, D is TRBD1 (6 bases). V dropped 4 bases and J dropped 5 bases, with 15 bases sitting between them. This CDR3 is built from 14 residues. Germline V CDR1 and CDR2: SGHKS, YYEKEE (reference sequence). The CDR3 spells CASSNRDYSETQYF. CDR3 bases: TGTGCCAGCAGCAACAGGGATTATTCGGAGACCCAGTACTTC.

The gene calls are TRBV6-6 and TRBJ1-6; D possibly corresponds to TRBD1 (6 bases). Germline loops: CDR1 MNHNY, CDR2 SVGAGI (reference sequence). This CDR3 is built from 14 residues. The ends were cut back, 2 bases at V and 8 bases at J, with 10 bases in the middle. The CDR3 nucleotides read TGTGCCAGCAGTTACCTAGGGGGAGATTCACCCCTCCACTTT. Encoded protein: CASSYLGGDSPLHF.

This chain links TRBV7-9 with TRBJ2-3; the D gene is possibly TRBD1 (7 bases). Germline V gives CDR1 SEHNR, CDR2 FQNEAQ (reference sequence). The V and J ends lost 5 bases and 0 bases respectively, with 12 bases between them. The CDR3 runs 15 residues. CDR3 residues: CASSLQGTSTDTQYF. DNA of the CDR3: TGTGCCAGCAGCCTACAGGGGACTAGCACAGATACGCAGTATTTT.

V gene TRBV5-1 combines with J gene TRBJ2-6; D is unresolved. The germline V and J ends were trimmed by 0 bases and 2 bases, with 9 bases remaining between them. The CDR3 has 16 residues. Germline V lookup: CDR1 SGHRS, CDR2 YFSETQ. CDR3 residues: CASSLARGTGANVLTF. DNA for the CDR3: TGCGCCAGCAGCTTGGCCCGAGGTACTGGGGCCAACGTCCTGACTTTC.